This T cell receptor (beta chain) was obtained from a study of a mutant IDH1 vaccine in newly diagnosed glioma (dated by TCRdb to the early 2020s). About the study as a whole: Of the 25 to 35 patients who were treated, about 60% were male and approximately 38% were female, and the mean age was about 40 years. Before enrollment, patients had received standard therapy of radiotherapy alone, temozolomide alone, or radiochemotherapy with temozolomide; most received the combination. Peripheral blood was drawn at six visits: V03 (baseline), V05, V07, V10, V12 and V13. For exploratory analyses, fewer than 30 treated patients had longitudinal TCRB deep sequencing done wherever samples were available. General conclusions and limits of the study: Vaccine-induced immune responses across multiple MHC alleles were detected in 90% to 95% of patients. PBMC samples for TCRB deep sequencing were selected based on availability. It was noted by the authors that analyses of patient blood samples could not be reproduced owing to sample limitations. Changes in the top peripheral T cell clonotypes picked up by TCRB sequencing did not appear to be linked to pseudoprogression.

This sample's time point label indicates: baseline, week 1 (first vaccination visit). Interpreted using the paper, the treatment or condition label stands for: pre-vaccination baseline after standard-of-care therapy. All donors had newly diagnosed IDH1-mutant astrocytomas of WHO grade 3 or 4 that showed loss of nuclear ATRX. The samples were drawn from NOA16, a multicentre, single-arm, open-label phase I trial in Germany that tested a mutant IDH1 peptide vaccine in humans for the first time. Blood drawn at visit V03 was used as the baseline sample for immunogenicity testing. The DNeasy Blood and Tissue Kit was used to extract genomic DNA from EDTA blood for TCRB sequencing. Based on the germline V gene, the CDR1 and CDR2 sequences are SGHDN and FVKESK. Trimming at the junction amounts to 4 bases on V and 7 bases on J, and the germline ends lie 10 bases apart. The CDR3 sequence holds 12 residues, the cysteine and phenylalanine included. This entry keeps only the CDR3 DNA: 36 bases, framed from base 1.

This clone came up a few times. The specificity of this receptor is unknown. Base qualities are missing; no much larger clone stands one base away. Libraries were prepared through the immunoSEQ multiplex PCR assay. Rearranged TCR beta chain sequences were amplified using the hsTCRB Kit according to the manufacturer's protocol. TCRB libraries were sequenced on an Illumina MiSeq. Turning to the authors' computational methods: The kit vendor's proprietary platform handled demultiplexing, trimming and gene mapping. Here the immuneACCESS table is served through TCRdb, limited to in-frame sequences with V and J called. Missing clones are a known gap in these copies; in checked studies unresolved V genes cover under half, and the rest lacks a known reason. The V and J calls and the clone size are those of that table, but D and trimming were determined from the DNA. In all, the sample holds about 38,000 clones, and around 80% of those were seen once. Approximately 9.9% of the sample lies in the top ten.

Sequences were derived from PBMCs, sampled from a glioma patient treated with radiotherapy, temozolomide or both. The receptor chain draws on TRBV14 and TRBJ1-1, with the D gene too uncertain to name. This clonotype was obtained from a man in his forties with glioma. Some clones in this sample may be carry-over from other donors' samples. The DNA sequence is TGTGCCAGCAGCCGCGGACCCGTTGAAGCTTTCTTT. Translated, this gives CASSRGPVEAFF.